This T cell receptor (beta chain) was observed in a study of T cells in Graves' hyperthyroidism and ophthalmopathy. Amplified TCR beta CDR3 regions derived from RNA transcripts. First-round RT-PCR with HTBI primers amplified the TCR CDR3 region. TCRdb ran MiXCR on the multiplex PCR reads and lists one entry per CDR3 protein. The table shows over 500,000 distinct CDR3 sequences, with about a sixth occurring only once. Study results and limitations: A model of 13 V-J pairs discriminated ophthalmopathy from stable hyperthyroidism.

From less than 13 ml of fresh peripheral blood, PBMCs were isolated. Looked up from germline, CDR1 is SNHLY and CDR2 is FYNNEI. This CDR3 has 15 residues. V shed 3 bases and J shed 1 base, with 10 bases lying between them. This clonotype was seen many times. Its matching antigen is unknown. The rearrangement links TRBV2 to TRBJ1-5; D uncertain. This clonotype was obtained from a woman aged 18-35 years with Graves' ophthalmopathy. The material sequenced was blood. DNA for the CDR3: TGTGCCAGCAGTGATTTTAGGGCGAGCAATCAGCCCCAGCATTTT. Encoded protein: CASSDFRASNQPQHF.